This is a list of T cell receptor beta chains from one sample in a study of T cell changes during pregnancy in multiple sclerosis. Clones were sequenced by immunoSEQ multiplex PCR, and TCRdb holds only the in-frame ones, with some missing. This sample carries about 98,000 clones, about 91% of them seen once, and the ten largest clones take about 2%. The input for sequencing was peripheral blood, taken after pregnancy. These receptor sequences come from a female donor in good health, enrolled as a control in a pregnancy study. The CDR3 runs from the conserved cysteine through the conserved F or W. The D gene is left open where the match is weak. The size entry is marked missing in some rows and otherwise reads once, few, many or a size class.

D gene: TRBD1; J gene: TRBJ1-2; clone size: NA; V gene: TRBV6-5; CDR3 protein: CASSQTGGGSGYTF; CDR3 DNA: TGTGCCAGCAGTCAGACAGGGGGGGGCTCTGGCTACACCTTC
D gene: TRBD2; J gene: TRBJ2-3; clone size: NA; V gene: TRBV28; CDR3 protein: CASSFHPPPEVAGALPDTQYF; CDR3 DNA: TGTGCCAGCAGTTTTCACCCACCTCCTGAGGTAGCGGGAGCCCTCCCAGATACGCAGTATTTT
D gene: NA; J gene: TRBJ1-1; clone size: few; V gene: TRBV9; CDR3 protein: CASARGTEAFF; CDR3 DNA: TGTGCCAGCGCCAGGGGCACTGAAGCTTTCTTT
D gene: NA; J gene: TRBJ2-1; clone size: NA; V gene: TRBV7-3; CDR3 protein: CASSLLGGGWNEQFF; CDR3 DNA: TGTGCCAGCAGCTTATTAGGGGGGGGGTGGAATGAGCAGTTCTTC
D gene: TRBD2; J gene: TRBJ2-2; clone size: NA; V gene: TRBV19; CDR3 protein: CASKSLAVNTGELFF; CDR3 DNA: TGTGCCAGTAAATCACTAGCGGTGAACACCGGGGAGCTGTTTTTT
D gene: TRBD2; J gene: TRBJ2-4; clone size: NA; V gene: TRBV5-1; CDR3 protein: CASSFLAGDDIQYF; CDR3 DNA: TGCGCCAGCAGCTTCCTAGCGGGAGATGACATTCAGTACTTC
D gene: TRBD2; J gene: TRBJ2-7; clone size: NA; V gene: TRBV27; CDR3 protein: CASSWAGGTPYEQYF; CDR3 DNA: TGTGCCAGCAGTTGGGCGGGGGGAACGCCCTACGAGCAGTACTTC
D gene: NA; J gene: TRBJ2-7; clone size: NA; V gene: TRBV4-2; CDR3 protein: CASSQDVNNEQYF; CDR3 DNA: TGTGCCAGCAGCCAAGATGTGAACAACGAGCAGTACTTC
D gene: TRBD1; J gene: TRBJ1-5; clone size: NA; V gene: TRBV28; CDR3 protein: CASSLWDPGGDQPQHF; CDR3 DNA: TGTGCCAGCAGTTTATGGGACCCAGGGGGCGATCAGCCCCAGCATTTT
D gene: TRBD2; J gene: TRBJ2-1; clone size: NA; V gene: TRBV4-2; CDR3 protein: CASRRAAGGMGGKNEQFF; CDR3 DNA: TGTGCCAGCAGGAGGGCAGCGGGGGGTATGGGGGGGAAGAATGAGCAGTTCTTC
D gene: TRBD2; J gene: TRBJ2-5; clone size: NA; V gene: TRBV18; CDR3 protein: CASSPRLAGVSETQYF; CDR3 DNA: TGTGCCAGCTCACCCCGGCTAGCGGGAGTTTCCGAGACCCAGTACTTC
D gene: NA; J gene: TRBJ1-2; clone size: NA; V gene: TRBV28; CDR3 protein: CASRSGFYDGYTF; CDR3 DNA: TGTGCCAGCAGATCAGGCTTCTATGATGGCTACACCTTC
D gene: NA; J gene: TRBJ1-3; clone size: NA; V gene: TRBV6-5; CDR3 protein: CASSLTTTGNTIYF; CDR3 DNA: TGTGCCAGCAGTTTGACAACAACTGGAAACACCATATATTTT
D gene: TRBD2; J gene: TRBJ2-3; clone size: NA; V gene: TRBV2; CDR3 protein: CASSPGLEADTQYF; CDR3 DNA: TGTGCCAGCAGTCCTGGACTAGAGGCAGATACGCAGTATTTT
D gene: TRBD2; J gene: TRBJ2-5; clone size: NA; V gene: TRBV9; CDR3 protein: CASSVSGGARETQYF; CDR3 DNA: TGTGCCAGCAGCGTCAGCGGGGGGGCCCGGGAGACCCAGTACTTC
D gene: NA; J gene: TRBJ2-3; clone size: NA; V gene: TRBV11-2; CDR3 protein: CASSLQGLGSDTQYF; CDR3 DNA: TGTGCCAGCAGCCTACAGGGTCTTGGGTCAGATACGCAGTATTTT
D gene: NA; J gene: TRBJ2-1; clone size: NA; V gene: TRBV5-1; CDR3 protein: CASSRSGAAYNEQFF; CDR3 DNA: TGCGCCAGCAGTAGGTCAGGGGCAGCCTACAATGAGCAGTTCTTC
D gene: NA; J gene: TRBJ2-3; clone size: NA; V gene: TRBV7-3; CDR3 protein: CASSLSVMDTQYF; CDR3 DNA: TGTGCCAGCAGCTTAAGCGTTATGGATACGCAGTATTTT
D gene: TRBD1; J gene: TRBJ2-3; clone size: NA; V gene: TRBV4-2; CDR3 protein: CASSQEEWQGAVDTQYF; CDR3 DNA: TGTGCCAGCAGCCAAGAAGAATGGCAGGGGGCGGTGGATACGCAGTATTTT
D gene: TRBD1; J gene: TRBJ2-2; clone size: NA; V gene: TRBV6-1; CDR3 protein: CATDRGDTGELFF; CDR3 DNA: TGTGCTACGGACAGGGGGGACACCGGGGAGCTGTTTTTT
D gene: NA; J gene: TRBJ1-4; clone size: NA; V gene: TRBV13; CDR3 protein: CASSLGLRKGNEKLFF; CDR3 DNA: TGTGCCAGCAGCTTAGGACTTCGGAAGGGGAATGAAAAACTGTTTTTT
D gene: TRBD1; J gene: TRBJ1-3; clone size: NA; V gene: TRBV5-4; CDR3 protein: CASSLGGQGSFSGNTIYF; CDR3 DNA: TGTGCCAGCAGCTTGGGTGGACAGGGGTCCTTCTCTGGAAACACCATATATTTT
D gene: NA; J gene: TRBJ2-4; clone size: NA; V gene: TRBV28; CDR3 protein: CASSFTRETAKNIQYF; CDR3 DNA: TGTGCCAGCAGTTTTACACGGGAGACCGCCAAAAACATTCAGTACTTC
D gene: NA; J gene: TRBJ1-1; clone size: NA; V gene: TRBV9; CDR3 protein: CASSVVAGDMNTEAFF; CDR3 DNA: TGTGCCAGCAGCGTAGTGGCAGGGGACATGAACACTGAAGCTTTCTTT
D gene: NA; J gene: TRBJ1-5; clone size: NA; V gene: TRBV6-5; CDR3 protein: CASSYDSASNQPQHF; CDR3 DNA: TGTGCCAGCAGTTATGACAGCGCGAGCAATCAGCCCCAGCATTTT
D gene: TRBD2; J gene: TRBJ2-5; clone size: NA; V gene: TRBV11-2; CDR3 protein: CASSTSGTSGSKETQYF; CDR3 DNA: TGTGCCAGCAGCACCTCCGGGACTAGCGGGAGTAAAGAGACCCAGTACTTC
D gene: NA; J gene: TRBJ2-2; clone size: NA; V gene: TRBV7-9; CDR3 protein: CASSAQPGATGELFF; CDR3 DNA: TGTGCCAGCAGCGCCCAACCGGGAGCCACCGGGGAGCTGTTTTTT
D gene: NA; J gene: TRBJ2-4; clone size: NA; V gene: TRBV5-1; CDR3 protein: CASSFSRGPQNIQYF; CDR3 DNA: TGCGCCAGCAGCTTTAGCAGGGGCCCCCAAAACATTCAGTACTTC
D gene: TRBD1; J gene: TRBJ1-4; clone size: NA; V gene: TRBV2; CDR3 protein: CASSDQGDRLFF; CDR3 DNA: TGTGCCAGCAGTGATCAGGGGGATCGACTGTTTTTT
D gene: NA; J gene: TRBJ1-2; clone size: NA; V gene: TRBV28; CDR3 protein: CASRNPPPNYGYTF; CDR3 DNA: TGTGCCAGCAGAAATCCTCCCCCTAACTATGGCTACACCTTC
D gene: NA; J gene: TRBJ1-6; clone size: NA; V gene: TRBV6-5; CDR3 protein: CASSSDSNNSPLHF; CDR3 DNA: TGTGCCAGCAGTTCGGACAGTAATAATTCACCCCTCCACTTT
D gene: TRBD1; J gene: TRBJ1-2; clone size: NA; V gene: TRBV18; CDR3 protein: CASSPPRTGHYGYTF; CDR3 DNA: TGTGCCAGCTCACCACCGCGGACAGGGCACTATGGCTACACCTTC
D gene: TRBD2; J gene: TRBJ2-7; clone size: NA; V gene: TRBV30; CDR3 protein: CAWMWAGGSEQYF; CDR3 DNA: TGTGCCTGGATGTGGGCGGGGGGCTCCGAGCAGTACTTC
D gene: TRBD1; J gene: TRBJ2-7; clone size: NA; V gene: TRBV13; CDR3 protein: CASSPGQGAGQYF; CDR3 DNA: TGTGCCAGCAGCCCGGGACAGGGGGCAGGGCAGTACTTC
D gene: TRBD1; J gene: TRBJ1-5; clone size: NA; V gene: TRBV6-5; CDR3 protein: CASSYSRTGDQPQHF; CDR3 DNA: TGTGCCAGCAGTTACTCCCGGACAGGTGACCAGCCCCAGCATTTT
D gene: NA; J gene: TRBJ2-5; clone size: NA; V gene: TRBV30; CDR3 protein: CAWTSTAITEETQYF; CDR3 DNA: TGTGCCTGGACTTCTACAGCTATTACCGAAGAGACCCAGTACTTC
D gene: NA; J gene: TRBJ1-2; clone size: once; V gene: TRBV6-1; CDR3 protein: CASSYGWGYTF; CDR3 DNA: TGTGCCAGCAGTTACGGTTGGGGCTACACCTTC
D gene: TRBD1; J gene: TRBJ1-2; clone size: NA; V gene: TRBV4-1; CDR3 protein: CASSQGSTGIYGYTF; CDR3 DNA: TGCGCCAGCAGCCAGGGATCGACAGGGATCTATGGCTACACCTTC
D gene: NA; J gene: TRBJ1-1; clone size: NA; V gene: TRBV7-9; CDR3 protein: CATRTNLGNTEAFF; CDR3 DNA: TGTGCCACTCGGACTAACCTAGGGAACACTGAAGCTTTCTTT
D gene: TRBD1; J gene: TRBJ2-1; clone size: NA; V gene: TRBV19; CDR3 protein: CASSPDGTALYNEQFF; CDR3 DNA: TGTGCCAGTAGTCCAGACGGGACAGCTCTCTACAATGAGCAGTTCTTC
D gene: NA; J gene: TRBJ2-1; clone size: few; V gene: TRBV4-1; CDR3 protein: CASSRSDSSYNEQFF; CDR3 DNA: TGCGCCAGCAGCCGCAGCGATAGCTCCTACAATGAGCAGTTCTTC
D gene: NA; J gene: TRBJ2-5; clone size: NA; V gene: TRBV19; CDR3 protein: CASSPWDSQETQYF; CDR3 DNA: TGTGCCAGTAGTCCGTGGGACTCCCAAGAGACCCAGTACTTC
D gene: TRBD1; J gene: TRBJ2-7; clone size: NA; V gene: TRBV13; CDR3 protein: CASSLGRDRGSYEQYF; CDR3 DNA: TGTGCCAGCAGCTTAGGCCGAGACAGGGGCTCCTACGAGCAGTACTTC
D gene: NA; J gene: TRBJ2-7; clone size: NA; V gene: TRBV5-6; CDR3 protein: CASHGTAGSYEQYF; CDR3 DNA: TGTGCCAGCCACGGGACTGCGGGCTCCTACGAGCAGTACTTC